These 17 T cell receptor beta chains came from one sample sequenced in a study of naive and memory T cell subsets. Study outcomes and limitations: Especially in CD8 cells, naive repertoires contained a few larger clonotypes, possibly CD45RA-re-expressing memory cells.

For these TCRs, the target antigens are not known. An equimolar mix of two oligonucleotides served as the beta constant-region primer for TRBC1 and TRBC2. The ligated cDNA underwent four PCR rounds using SP2 and nested alpha and beta constant-region primers. TCRdb re-called the UMI-ligation and nested PCR reads through MiXCR, storing one row per CDR3 protein. The sample carries 90,000 to 120,000 distinct CDR3 sequences, roughly 15% recorded once. Sequences were obtained from naive CD8+ T cells from blood. These receptors were obtained from a human donor in good health.

The chain carries TRBV12-3 or TRBV12-4 and TRBJ2-7; D not resolved. The CDR3 loop spans 13 amino acids. Trimming took off 7 bases at V and 6 bases at J, with 16 bases between the two ends. The CDR3 DNA follows: TGTGCCAGCACCAGTAGTATCGCCTCCGAGCAGTACTTC. Protein: CASTSSIASEQYF.

J is TRBJ1-2 and V is TRBV5-4; no definite D call. The CDR3 runs to 13 residues. Germline V lookup: CDR1 SGHNT, CDR2 YYREEE (reference sequence). V was cut by 5 bases and J by 4 bases, with 12 bases left in between. The CDR3, as DNA: TGTGCCAGCAGTTATACTGTAGGCTATGGCTACACCTTC. It translates to CASSYTVGYGYTF. Supplemented by reference TRBV5-4 and TRBJ1-2, the full variable domain reads ETGVTQSPTHLIKTRGQQVTLRCSSQSGHNTVSWYQQALGQGPQFIFQYYREEENGRGNFPPRFSGLQFPNYSSELNVNALELDDSALYLCASSYTVGYGYTFGSGTRLTVV.

This chain joins TRBV2 and TRBJ2-1; 7 positions agree with TRBD2. From germline, CDR1 is SNHLY and CDR2 FYNNEI. This CDR3 comprises 15 residues. Unmatched junction bases numbered 9, after V lost 7 bases and J lost 3 bases. This CDR3 is CASKFLASGYNEQFF. CDR3 in DNA: TGTGCCAGCAAATTTCTGGCTAGCGGCTACAATGAGCAGTTCTTC. The full variable domain, its missing parts supplied by reference TRBV2 and TRBJ2-1, is EPEVTQTPSHQVTQMGQEVILRCVPISNHLYFYWYRQILGQKVEFLVSFYNNEISEKSEIFDDQFSVERPDGSNFTLKIRSTKLEDSAMYFCASKFLASGYNEQFFGPGTRLTVL.

Only a few counts were recorded for this clonotype. This sequence joins TRBV5-6 and TRBJ2-3; 13 bases align to TRBD2. In germline, CDR1 is SGHDT, CDR2 YYEEEE. V trimming: 1 base; J trimming: 6 bases; junction bases outside the gene matches: 5. This CDR3 is 16 amino acids long. The CDR3 here is CASSLTGLAGRDTQYF. In DNA, the CDR3 is TGTGCCAGCAGCTTGACGGGACTAGCGGGACGGGATACGCAGTATTTT.

Only one count was recorded for this clonotype. The chain has TRBV7-9 and TRBJ2-5; D gene ambiguous. CDR3 length: 13 residues. Trimming shortened V by 3 bases and J by 1 base, and 6 bases separated the two germline ends. CDR1 SEHNR and CDR2 FQNEAQ come from the germline V gene (reference sequence). Written as DNA, the CDR3 is TGTGCCAGCAGCTTCCGGATCCAAGAGACCCAGTACTTC. This sequence encodes CASSFRIQETQYF.

This clonotype has more than one count but fewer than ten. V and J are TRBV10-3 and TRBJ2-1; 8 bases are a match to TRBD1. With V trimmed by 7 bases and J by 0 bases, 8 bases remained unmatched. This CDR3 spans 16 amino acids. Germline loops: CDR1 ENHRY, CDR2 SYGVKD. CDR3 loop: CAIMRGQGGSYNEQFF. CDR3 bases: TGTGCCATCATGCGAGGACAGGGTGGCTCCTACAATGAGCAGTTCTTC.

This clonotype turned up a few times. The chain links TRBV5-6 to TRBJ2-1; possibly TRBD1 for D (6 bases). CDR3 length: 15 residues. Germline CDR1 is SGHDT and CDR2 is YYEEEE. V lost 1 base to trimming and J lost 4 bases, with 12 bases between them. CDR3 DNA sequence: TGTGCCAGCAGCTTGACAGGGACGGAATACAATGAGCAGTTCTTC. Residues: CASSLTGTEYNEQFF.

This clonotype was picked up a small number of times. V and J are TRBV27 and TRBJ2-7, with 8 nucleotides matching TRBD2. The junction had 12 bases not matched to a gene; V was cut back by 6 bases and J by 2 bases. The germline V gene encodes CDR1 MNHEY and CDR2 SMNVEV (reference sequence). This CDR3 spans 16 amino acids. The CDR3 reads CASSRGGERGPYEQYF. The CDR3 DNA follows: TGTGCCAGCAGCCGGGGGGGTGAGAGGGGCCCCTACGAGCAGTACTTC.

This clonotype was observed at least ten times. The chain uses TRBV24-1 and TRBJ1-2; D is undetermined. Trimming removed 1 base from V and 5 bases from J, with 10 bases in between. The CDR3 is 14 amino acids. Looked up from germline, CDR1 is KGHDR and CDR2 is SFDVKD. The CDR3 DNA is TGTGCCACCAGTGATTTCCCGGAACGGTATGGCTACACCTTC. It specifies CATSDFPERYGYTF.

The chain employs TRBV21-1 and TRBJ1-1. TRBV21-1 has pseudogene status. This CDR3 contains 8 residues. CDR3 protein: CASVEAFF. The CDR3 DNA sequence: TGTGCCAGCGTTGAAGCTTTCTTT.

This clonotype was counted a few times. The genes are TRBV12-3 or TRBV12-4 and TRBJ2-5; D remains ambiguous. The CDR3 is 13 amino acids. Trimming pared 6 bases from V and 5 bases from J, leaving 13 bases between. CDR3 loop: CASRWAMMETQYF. CDR3 in DNA: TGTGCCAGCAGGTGGGCGATGATGGAGACCCAGTACTTC.

The V and J genes are TRBV11-2 and TRBJ2-7, with 9 bases matching TRBD1. The germline V gene has CDR1 SGHAT and CDR2 FQNNGV. J gave up 5 bases and V 1 base, and 6 bases lay outside the gene matches. CDR3 length: 15 residues. The DNA of the CDR3 is TGTGCCAGCAGCTTAGGAACGGACAGGGGCCACGAGCAGTACTTC. This gives the protein CASSLGTDRGHEQYF.

The chain has TRBV7-9 and TRBJ2-3; D unclear. Trimming removed 5 bases at V and 7 bases at J, with 10 bases between. The CDR3 sequence is 12 residues long. Germline V gene sequence: CDR1 SEHNR, CDR2 FQNEAQ (reference sequence). This CDR3 is CASSDDTNTQYF. CDR3 sequence (DNA): TGTGCCAGCAGCGATGACACGAATACGCAGTATTTT.

The V call is TRBV7-8, the J call TRBJ1-1; D gene unclear. Trimming removed 2 bases from V and 4 bases from J, with 14 bases in between. The CDR3 has 15 residues. The germline V gene has CDR1 SGHVS and CDR2 FQNEAQ. In DNA, the CDR3 is TGTGCCAGCAGCTTAATGCTGGGTCTGGCCACTGAAGCTTTCTTT. Encoded protein: CASSLMLGLATEAFF.

This clonotype occurred a few times. The chain carries TRBV18 and TRBJ2-3; no firm D call. This CDR3 region has 12 residues. V was shortened by 5 bases and J by 4 bases, with 7 bases between the two germline ends. Germline V gene data show CDR1 as KGHSH and CDR2 as LQKENI. The CDR3 here is CASSTGPDTQYF. The CDR3 DNA sequence: TGTGCCAGCTCAACTGGGCCAGATACGCAGTATTTT.

The sample holds a few counts of this clonotype. The CDR3 DNA reads as TGTGCCAGCAGTTACTCTCCGGGAGCCGTGGGGAGCACAGATACGCAGTATTTT. Protein product: CASSYSPGAVGSTDTQYF. The J gene is TRBJ2-3, the V gene TRBV6-2 or TRBV6-3; D is possibly TRBD2 (6 bases). CDR1 and CDR2 from the germline V gene are MNHEY and SVGEGT. V shed 0 bases and J shed 0 bases, with 16 bases lying between them. The CDR3 runs 18 residues.

The CDR3 spells CASEKLGGGTDTQYF. The CDR3 nucleotides are TGTGCCAGCGAAAAACTGGGGGGGGGCACAGATACGCAGTATTTT. The J gene is TRBJ2-3, the V gene TRBV6-5, with 7 bases matching TRBD2. The CDR3 contains 15 residues. Looked up from germline, CDR1 is MNHEY and CDR2 is SVGAGI. J gave up 1 base and V 8 bases, and 9 bases lay outside the gene matches.